This T cell receptor beta chain came from a study of graft-versus-host responses after intestinal transplantation. Background on the study: The recipients all started with anti-thymocyte globulin induction and then took tacrolimus and steroids for three to four years.

For this clone: The antigen remains undetermined.

Overall study findings and caveats: Graft-versus-host to host-versus-graft clonal ratios in allografts were high in patients with graft-donor T cell macrochimerism. Circulating GvH clones peaking coincided with falling HvG clones soon after transplant. Recipient-marrow GvH clones were detected, some having first appeared in ileum or blood.

Measured with immunoSEQ multiplex PCR; TCRdb has only the in-frame clones, and not every one. Here the sample spans roughly 69,000 clones, 90% being singletons. The V end lost 1 base, the J end lost 5 bases, and 15 bases lay between the germline ends. Germline lookup yields CDR1 LGHNA and CDR2 YSLEER. The CDR3 covers 16 residues. The TCR comes from a human donor who was the organ donor for an intestinal transplant. The sample was unstimulated CD8+ T cells sorted from spleen or lymph node cells, taken before transplant. The chain joins TRBV4-3 to TRBJ2-1, with D possibly being TRBD2 (5 bases). The CDR3 protein is CASSQAVIAWDNEQFF. The DNA for the CDR3 is TGCGCCAGCAGCCAAGCGGTAATAGCGTGGGACAATGAGCAGTTCTTC.